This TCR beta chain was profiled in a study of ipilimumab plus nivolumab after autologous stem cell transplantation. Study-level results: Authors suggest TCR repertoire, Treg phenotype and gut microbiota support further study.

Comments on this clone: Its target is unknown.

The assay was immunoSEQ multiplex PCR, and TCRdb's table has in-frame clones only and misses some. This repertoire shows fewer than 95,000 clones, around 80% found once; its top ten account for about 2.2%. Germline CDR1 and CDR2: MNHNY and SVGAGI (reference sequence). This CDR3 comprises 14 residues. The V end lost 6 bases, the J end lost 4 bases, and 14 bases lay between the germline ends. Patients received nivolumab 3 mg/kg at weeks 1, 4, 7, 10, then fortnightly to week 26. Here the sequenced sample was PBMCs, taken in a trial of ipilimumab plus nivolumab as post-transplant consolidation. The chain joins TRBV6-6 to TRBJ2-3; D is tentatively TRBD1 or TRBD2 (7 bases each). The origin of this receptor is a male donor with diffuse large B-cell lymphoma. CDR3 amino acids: CASRPRGGPDTQYF. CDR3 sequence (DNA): TGTGCCAGCAGACCCAGGGGGGGCCCAGATACGCAGTATTTT.